This T cell receptor beta chain was observed in a study of vaccination and CD4 T cells after COVID-19. Across the study: Median time from second vaccine dose to sampling was roughly 72 days (14 to 241).

With 4 bases removed from V and 3 bases from J, the gap between germline ends came to 10 bases. Germline V lookup: CDR1 MDHEN, CDR2 SYDVKM. The CDR3 sequence is 13 residues long. TCRdb recomputed calls from the PCR reads with MiXCR, one row per CDR3 protein. The repertoire holds fewer than 30,000 distinct CDR3 sequences, around 50% seen once, with 0.85% to 1.2% in the top ten. J is TRBJ2-7 and V is TRBV28; unclear D gene. The origin of this receptor is a human donor who had recovered from COVID-19. This material consisted of CD4+ T cells from blood, taken before SARS-CoV-2 vaccination. CDR3 loop: CASSSPVIYEQYF. The CDR3 nucleotides are TGTGCCAGCAGTTCCCCTGTCATCTACGAGCAGTACTTC.